This TCR beta chain originates from a study of T-cell memory formation after mild COVID-19. Findings and limits, study-wide: The SARS-CoV-2 specificity of second-wave clones reaching peak at day 37 remained unverified. There was a balanced CD4/CD8 profile in clones contracting day 15 to 85, and later expanders leaned CD4+.

A remark on this clonotype: As yet, its antigen is unknown.

From the 5' RACE reads, TCRdb called clonotypes with MiXCR, one entry per CDR3 protein. The data contain fewer than 350,000 distinct CDR3 sequences, around an eighth of them singletons. This CDR3 region has 18 residues. Losses at the gene ends were 4 bases for V and 0 bases for J; bases not matched to a gene: 12. Germline CDR1 reads MGHRA; CDR2 reads YSYEKL. Sequencing input: PBMCs or a T cell subset sorted from them (not recorded which). The rearrangement links TRBV4-1 to TRBJ1-2, with 9 bases aligning to TRBD1. The source of this sequence is a man between 18 and 29 years old who had mild COVID-19 (a few samples of this study predate the infection). Cell type and time point are not known. CDR3 in DNA: TGCGCCAGCAGCCCGGAAATGCGGACAGGGGCTTCTAACTATGGCTACACCTTC. Translation gives CASSPEMRTGASNYGYTF.